A selection of T cell receptor beta chains follows, all from one sample in a study of blood T cell repertoires in COVID-19. The method was immunoSEQ multiplex PCR; TCRdb's version includes in-frame clones alone and lacks a portion of them. The sample has about 140,000 clones, 84% seen once; the top ten hold 1.5% to 2%. Sequenced material: PBMCs or T cells enriched from blood (not recorded which). These receptors all come from a woman aged 18-35 years who had been exposed to COVID-19. Both conserved end residues are part of each CDR3. Each record gives: V gene, J gene, clone size, CDR3 protein. Where a row states a size, it is once, few, many or the class of an expanded clone; other rows omit it.

V gene: TRBV11-2; J gene: TRBJ1-6; clone size: .; CDR3 protein: CASSLATGGRNSPLHF
V gene: TRBV19; J gene: TRBJ1-2; clone size: .; CDR3 protein: CASSIGSGASYGYTF
V gene: TRBV5-5; J gene: TRBJ2-7; clone size: .; CDR3 protein: CASSLVTGTYEQYF
V gene: TRBV4-1; J gene: TRBJ1-5; clone size: .; CDR3 protein: CASSQDLGDQPQHF
V gene: TRBV7-2; J gene: TRBJ1-1; clone size: few; CDR3 protein: CASSLNWSEAFF
V gene: TRBV6-4; J gene: TRBJ1-6; clone size: .; CDR3 protein: CASSQFWEGSYNSPLHF
V gene: TRBV30; J gene: TRBJ2-3; clone size: .; CDR3 protein: CAWSGYAQQTDTQYF
V gene: TRBV28; J gene: TRBJ1-2; clone size: .; CDR3 protein: CAGGTGFPLNYGYTF
V gene: TRBV7-2; J gene: TRBJ1-5; clone size: .; CDR3 protein: CASSFRQGVTAQDQPQHF
V gene: TRBV28; J gene: TRBJ2-1; clone size: .; CDR3 protein: CASRGQPVLNEQFF
V gene: TRBV19; J gene: TRBJ2-3; clone size: .; CDR3 protein: CASSPGLRFTDTQYF
V gene: TRBV6-6; J gene: TRBJ1-5; clone size: .; CDR3 protein: CASGTANQPQHF
V gene: TRBV28; J gene: TRBJ2-7; clone size: .; CDR3 protein: CASSTPSRTISYEQYF
V gene: TRBV29-1; J gene: TRBJ1-3; clone size: .; CDR3 protein: CSVAGSPGNTIYF
V gene: TRBV2; J gene: TRBJ2-1; clone size: few; CDR3 protein: CASSQRGSYNEQFF
V gene: TRBV27; J gene: TRBJ2-7; clone size: .; CDR3 protein: CASSLRDTQRRYF
V gene: TRBV7-9; J gene: TRBJ1-5; clone size: .; CDR3 protein: CASSPDGGIGNQPQHF
V gene: TRBV11-2; J gene: TRBJ2-7; clone size: .; CDR3 protein: CASSSPGLAGYEQYF
V gene: TRBV9; J gene: TRBJ1-1; clone size: .; CDR3 protein: CASSVGSGMGTEAFF
V gene: TRBV5-1; J gene: TRBJ2-1; clone size: once; CDR3 protein: CASSLASGAVQFF
V gene: TRBV6-1; J gene: TRBJ2-3; clone size: .; CDR3 protein: CASSEPSGVSDTQYF
V gene: TRBV15; J gene: TRBJ1-3; clone size: .; CDR3 protein: CATSRGGRSGNTIYF
V gene: TRBV7-8; J gene: TRBJ2-2; clone size: once; CDR3 protein: CASSLGQGQNTGELFF
V gene: TRBV4-2; J gene: TRBJ2-2; clone size: .; CDR3 protein: CASSLGTSGSTGELFF
V gene: TRBV19; J gene: TRBJ2-1; clone size: .; CDR3 protein: CASSIDGGRAARQNNEQFF
V gene: TRBV15; J gene: TRBJ2-7; clone size: .; CDR3 protein: CATSRGARGVGYEQYF
V gene: TRBV4-2; J gene: TRBJ2-6; clone size: .; CDR3 protein: CASSQEAGGSGANVLTF
V gene: TRBV6-5; J gene: TRBJ1-1; clone size: .; CDR3 protein: CASSSGVTEAFF
V gene: TRBV3-1/TRBV3-2; J gene: TRBJ1-4; clone size: .; CDR3 protein: CASSHDTGASNEKLFF
V gene: TRBV28; J gene: TRBJ2-7; clone size: .; CDR3 protein: CASSSPTSGSSYEQYF
V gene: TRBV19; J gene: TRBJ2-1; clone size: .; CDR3 protein: CASSIVPAGKQFF
V gene: TRBV27; J gene: TRBJ1-4; clone size: .; CDR3 protein: CASSLSSGWGEKLFF
V gene: TRBV10-3; J gene: TRBJ1-2; clone size: .; CDR3 protein: CAISESGRGYTF
V gene: TRBV18; J gene: TRBJ1-6; clone size: .; CDR3 protein: CASSPDISDSPLHF
V gene: TRBV7-9; J gene: TRBJ1-6; clone size: .; CDR3 protein: CASSLTDTNNSPLHF
V gene: TRBV2; J gene: TRBJ2-1; clone size: .; CDR3 protein: CASTKGAYNEQFF
V gene: TRBV29-1; J gene: TRBJ1-1; clone size: once; CDR3 protein: CSVVVTEAFF
V gene: TRBV7-2; J gene: TRBJ1-2; clone size: .; CDR3 protein: CASSSQGSEGYTF
V gene: TRBV18; J gene: TRBJ1-5; clone size: few; CDR3 protein: CASSPQFSGPGNQPQHF
V gene: TRBV7-9; J gene: TRBJ1-5; clone size: .; CDR3 protein: CASSRGGSNQPQHF
V gene: TRBV10-3; J gene: TRBJ1-6; clone size: .; CDR3 protein: CAISEGQGAISPLHF
V gene: TRBV6-5; J gene: TRBJ2-2; clone size: .; CDR3 protein: CASRPGHRTGELFF